This T cell receptor beta chain was sequenced in a study of T cell responses to AZD1222 COVID-19 vaccine. Notes on this clone: The antigen remains undetermined.

TCRdb's copy holds only in-frame clones and misses some; the assay was immunoSEQ multiplex PCR. The table lists approximately 140,000 clones, 70% to 90% of them singletons. V was shortened by 1 base and J by 2 bases, with 12 bases between the two germline ends. Germline-derived CDR1 and CDR2 are LNHNV and YYDKDF (reference sequence). The CDR3 covers 15 residues. General study findings and limits: The donors showed a predominance of white British ancestry and of females, with possible underestimation of clonal diversity.

The gene calls are TRBV15 and TRBJ2-7; D remains unclear. The TCR sequence derives from an adult in good health. Sample: peripheral blood, taken on day 0 of AZD1222 vaccination. The CDR3 sequence: CATSRAPLGAYEQYF. DNA for the CDR3: TGTGCCACCAGCAGAGCCCCCCTGGGCGCCTACGAGCAGTACTTC.